This TCR beta chain originates from a study of cytomegalovirus exposure and HLA in healthy donors. As for the study in general: Among 350 to 500 genotyped donors, approximately 80% fell in the Caucasian-associated ancestry cluster.

The CDR3 runs 15 residues. The junction had 6 bases not matched to a gene; V was cut back by 0 bases and J by 2 bases. Per germline, CDR1 GTSNPN and CDR2 SVGIG (reference sequence). The PCR used 60 Vbeta and 13 Jbeta primers. This table comes from immunoSEQ multiplex PCR, and its TCRdb copy is limited to in-frame clones, with some not included. The table records over 110,000 clones, 70% to 85% of them present only once. Sequences were obtained from PBMCs. J is TRBJ2-5 and V is TRBV30; 7 positions match TRBD2. This sequence was found in a male donor in good health and CMV-seronegative. CDR3 region: CAWSVGTNMQETQYF. In DNA form, the CDR3 reads TGTGCCTGGAGTGTAGGGACTAACATGCAAGAGACCCAGTACTTC.